The entry below gives a single T cell receptor beta chain sequence along with its context. V trimming: 5 bases; J trimming: 6 bases; junction bases outside the gene matches: 8. This CDR3 region has 16 residues. Germline V gives CDR1 LGHNA, CDR2 YNFKEQ. The data stem from a study of control samples from healthy donors and cancer patients. Sequencing used immunoSEQ multiplex PCR; TCRdb keeps in-frame clones, though not all of them. The table lists some 94,000 clones, about 88% of them singletons. The clonotype comes from a woman aged 45 to 65 in good health. The chain carries TRBV4-2 and TRBJ1-5, with 12 positions matching TRBD1. Sequenced: blood. CDR3 in DNA: TGTGCCAGCAGCGCGCCGGGACAGGGGGCGAGTCAGCCCCAGCATTTT. Translating gives CASSAPGQGASQPQHF.